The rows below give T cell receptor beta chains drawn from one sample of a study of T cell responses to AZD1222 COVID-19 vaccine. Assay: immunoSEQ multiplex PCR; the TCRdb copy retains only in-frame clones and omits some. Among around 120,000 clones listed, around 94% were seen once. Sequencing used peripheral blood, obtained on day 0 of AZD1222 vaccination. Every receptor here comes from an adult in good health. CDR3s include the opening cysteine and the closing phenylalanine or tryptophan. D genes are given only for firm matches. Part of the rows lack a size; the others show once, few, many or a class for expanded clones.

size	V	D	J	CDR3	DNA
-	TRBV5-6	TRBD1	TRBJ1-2	CASSARDRYGYTF	TGTGCCAGCAGCGCCCGGGACAGGTATGGCTACACCTTC
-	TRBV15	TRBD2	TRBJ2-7	CATSRVPSGSSSF	TGTGCCACCAGCAGAGTTCCAAGCGGGAGTTCCTCCTTC
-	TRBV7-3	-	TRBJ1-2	CASLRWDVLSYGYTF	TGTGCCAGCCTTAGGTGGGATGTTCTCTCTTATGGCTACACCTTC
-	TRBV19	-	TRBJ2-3	CASSIGVHTDTQYF	TGTGCCAGTAGTATTGGAGTCCACACAGATACGCAGTATTTT
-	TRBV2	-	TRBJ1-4	CASREQTATNEKLFF	TGTGCCAGCAGAGAACAGACGGCAACTAATGAAAAACTGTTTTTT
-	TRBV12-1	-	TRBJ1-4	CASSFGTPDPANEKLFF	TGTGCCAGCAGCTTTGGGACCCCCGATCCCGCTAATGAAAAACTGTTTTTT
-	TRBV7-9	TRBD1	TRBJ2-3	CASSPLLGQGYQGTDTQYF	TGTGCCAGCAGCCCTCTTCTGGGACAGGGATACCAAGGAACCGATACGCAGTATTTT
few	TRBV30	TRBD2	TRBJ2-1	CASGRAHEQFF	TGTGCTAGCGGGAGGGCCCATGAGCAGTTCTTC
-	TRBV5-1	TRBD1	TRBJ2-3	CASSIGQGAGTDTQYF	TGCGCCAGCAGCATCGGGCAGGGGGCTGGCACAGATACGCAGTATTTT
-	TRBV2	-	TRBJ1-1	CASSEGVMNTEAFF	TGTGCCAGCAGTGAAGGGGTCATGAACACTGAAGCTTTCTTT
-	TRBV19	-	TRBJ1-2	CASAYQGAVSYTF	TGTGCCAGTGCCTATCAGGGTGCGGTTAGCTACACCTTC
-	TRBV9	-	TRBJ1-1	CASSVYGTVNTEAFF	TGTGCCAGCAGCGTCTACGGGACGGTGAACACTGAAGCTTTCTTT
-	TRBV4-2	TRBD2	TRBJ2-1	CASSQGPAGGPNEQFF	TGTGCCAGCAGCCAAGGACCAGCGGGAGGGCCCAATGAGCAGTTCTTC
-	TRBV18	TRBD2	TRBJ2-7	CASSPRLAAYEQYF	TGTGCCAGCTCACCGAGACTAGCGGCCTACGAGCAGTACTTC
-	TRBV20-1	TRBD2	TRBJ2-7	CSASSTSGSYEQYF	TGCAGTGCTAGTTCTACTAGCGGGAGCTACGAGCAGTACTTC